Sequencing of this T cell receptor (beta chain) was carried out in a study of T cell repertoires in cytomegalovirus infection. Study at large: The authors used CMV epitopes that were HLA-C-restricted (recently identified) and HLA-B-restricted (well studied). Public TCR beta signatures indicated both CMV infection and matching HLA type. Whole-study results and caveats: Dominating the ex vivo response were HLA-C-restricted CMV-specific TCR beta clonotypes. Summed public TCR beta family frequency identified CMV carriers bearing the relevant HLA.

TCRdb ran MiXCR on the reads and lists one entry per CDR3 protein. Here the sample spans 400,000 to 600,000 distinct CDR3 sequences, 40% to 50% being singletons. V shed 11 bases, J shed 3 bases, and the junction held 7 bases outside the gene matches. The CDR3 contains 12 residues. Per the germline V gene, CDR1 is MNHNS and CDR2 is SASEGT. Regarding this clonotype: Antigen specificity is unknown.

The clonotype comes from a human donor in good health (CMV status not recorded). Some clones in this sample may be carry-over from other donors' samples. The chain combines TRBV6-1 with TRBJ2-7, with 7 bases matching TRBD2. The source was cultured PBMCs, collected from culture after CMV antigen stimulation. The CDR3, as DNA: TGTGCCGCCCGGGACTACGACTACGAGCAGTACTTC. This encodes CAARDYDYEQYF.